The rows below give T cell receptor beta chains drawn from one sample of a study of T-cell reconstitution after alpha-beta-depleted transplantation in children. TCRdb itself ran the PCR reads through MiXCR, one entry per CDR3 protein. This repertoire shows roughly 500,000 distinct CDR3 sequences, about 30% found once; its top ten account for 2.4%. The sequenced sample was PBMCs from the stem cell graft donor, obtained from the stem cell graft. The receptors originated from a human donor who donated a stem cell graft to a child with aplastic anemia. The CDR3 runs from the conserved cysteine through the conserved F or W. The order of the fields is V gene, J gene, D gene, clone size, CDR3 DNA, CDR3 protein. A D gene is named only where the DNA matches it firmly. The listing skips clone size in some rows; elsewhere it reads once, few, many or a size class.

TRBV30,TRBJ2-7,NA,NA,TGTGCCTGTTCGTCAACCGGGACACTGTCCTACGAGCAGTACTTC,CACSSTGTLSYEQYF
TRBV5-1,TRBJ2-7,NA,few,TGCGCCAGCAGCGAACCATCCAGTCTCGAGCAGTACTTC,CASSEPSSLEQYF
TRBV18,TRBJ1-5,TRBD1,NA,TGTGCCAGCTCACCGGGACAGGGGCTCGACCAGCCCCAGCATTTT,CASSPGQGLDQPQHF
TRBV9,TRBJ1-1,NA,once,TGTGCCAGCAGCGTAGGCACAACCGGGGGCACTGAAGCTTTCTTT,CASSVGTTGGTEAFF
TRBV27,TRBJ1-1,NA,few,TGTGCCAGCAGCGGCAGGGTTGTCGGGACTGAAGCTTTCTTT,CASSGRVVGTEAFF
TRBV5-1,TRBJ2-1,NA,NA,TGCGCCAGCAGCTTGTTAAGCGGGACAACCTCCTACAATGAGCAGTTCTTC,CASSLLSGTTSYNEQFF
TRBV28,TRBJ2-7,TRBD1,once,TGTGCCAGCAGTGGACAGGTGTACGAGCAGTACTTC,CASSGQVYEQYF
TRBV9,TRBJ2-7,NA,few,TGTGCCAGCAGCGCGGGGATTGGCGGTAGCGAGCAGTACTTC,CASSAGIGGSEQYF
TRBV27,TRBJ2-3,NA,NA,TGTGCCAGCACGGGCACAGATACGCAGTATTTT,CASTGTDTQYF
TRBV7-2,TRBJ2-5,TRBD2,NA,TGTGCCAGCAGCCCGCGGACTAGGAAAGGAGAGACCCAGTACTTC,CASSPRTRKGETQYF
TRBV6-2/TRBV6-3,TRBJ2-7,NA,NA,TGTGCCAGCAGTCGAGACGGAACCTACGAGCAGTACTTC,CASSRDGTYEQYF
TRBV13,TRBJ2-7,NA,many,TGTGCCAGCAGCTTAGTAGGCGAGCAGTACTTC,CASSLVGEQYF
TRBV5-4,TRBJ1-1,NA,NA,TGTGCCAGCAGCTTGGAATCCGGCAAGAACACTGAAGCTTTCTTT,CASSLESGKNTEAFF
TRBV4-2,TRBJ2-1,TRBD2,few,TGTGCCAGCAGCCAAGATCAATCTAGCGGTGGCTACAATGAGCAGTTCTTC,CASSQDQSSGGYNEQFF
TRBV20-1,TRBJ2-1,NA,few,TGCAGTGCTAGATTCCGTCTAGCAGGACTCCGTGAGCAGTTCTTC,CSARFRLAGLREQFF
TRBV11-2,TRBJ2-1,NA,NA,TGTGCCAGCAGCCCCACAGGGAGCCCTAACGATGAGCAGTTCTTC,CASSPTGSPNDEQFF
TRBV19,TRBJ1-1,NA,few,TGTGCCAGTAGTATTTACACTGAAGCTTTCTTT,CASSIYTEAFF
TRBV4-3,TRBJ2-2,NA,NA,TGCGCCAGCAGCCAAGACGGTATGGCTAGCGAAGCCGGGGAGCTGTTTTTT,CASSQDGMASEAGELFF
TRBV9,TRBJ2-3,NA,few,TGTGCCAGCAGCGGACTCAGGGGCACCTCTAGCACAGATACGCAGTATTTT,CASSGLRGTSSTDTQYF
TRBV20-1,TRBJ2-2,NA,few,TGCAGTGCTAGGGGCGAGGCAACCGGGGAGCTGTTTTTT,CSARGEATGELFF
TRBV29-1,TRBJ2-1,TRBD2,few,TGCAGCGTTCTAGAGCGGGACTCCTACAATGAGCAGTTCTTC,CSVLERDSYNEQFF
TRBV12-3/TRBV12-4,TRBJ2-5,TRBD1,NA,TGTGCCAGCAGTTCTTCTGGACAGGGAAATCTGAAGACCCAGTACTTC,CASSSSGQGNLKTQYF
TRBV18,TRBJ2-1,TRBD2,NA,TGTGCCAGCTCACCAGGACTAGCGGGCAAGAATGAGCAGTTCTTC,CASSPGLAGKNEQFF
TRBV29-1,TRBJ2-2,TRBD1,NA,TGCAGCGTTGTGCGGGACAGGGGGCAGGCCGGGGAGCTGTTTTTT,CSVVRDRGQAGELFF
TRBV27,TRBJ2-7,NA,NA,TGTGCCAGCTCCGCAGTCATAAGCTCCTACGAGCAGTACTTC,CASSAVISSYEQYF
TRBV11-2,TRBJ1-1,NA,NA,TGTGCCAGCAGCTTAGAGTCTTCAGGCCTATTCGCTGACGGGGACACTGAAGCTTTCTTT,CASSLESSGLFADGDTEAFF
TRBV11-2,TRBJ2-5,TRBD2,NA,TGTGCCAGCAGCTCGGGGGGGGGCGCGGAGACCCAGTACTTC,CASSSGGGAETQYF